A selection of T cell receptor beta chains follows, all from one sample in a study of PD-L1 blockade in urothelial cancer. Produced via immunoSEQ multiplex PCR; TCRdb's table is partial and in-frame only. The sample carries 30,000 to 40,000 clones, 84% recorded once. Source: PBMCs, taken around atezolizumab (anti-PD-L1) treatment. The receptor source for this set is a man aged 55 to 70 with urothelial cancer. Each CDR3 is given with its conserved first and last residue.

v_call	cdr3_length	j_call	cdr3_aa
TRBV7-9	19	TRBJ1-4	CASSPLTGVEYTTNEKLFF
TRBV5-4	15	TRBJ1-1	CASSLDRVMNTEAFF
TRBV9	14	TRBJ2-7	CASSVGVTTYEQYF
TRBV7-6	15	TRBJ2-1	CASSSSPGLGNEQFF
TRBV18	14	TRBJ1-5	CASSPRNSNQPQHF
TRBV6-6	16	TRBJ1-2	CASSSAVGRESYGYTF
TRBV2	15	TRBJ2-7	CASSVQGLGRVEQYF
TRBV9	15	TRBJ2-7	CASSVAASGIYEQYF
TRBV15	14	TRBJ1-5	CATSRGGKGQPQHF
TRBV19	13	TRBJ2-3	CASLKSGTDTQYF
TRBV10-1	14	TRBJ1-1	CASSDQALNTEAFF
TRBV10-1	13	TRBJ2-7	CASSAQVQYEQYF
TRBV27	18	TRBJ2-5	CASSGGGFWGSTQETQYF
TRBV10-2	19	TRBJ2-5	CASSPTGTSGSRGQETQYF
TRBV19	14	TRBJ1-2	CASSTRDRSVGYTF
TRBV7-3	12	TRBJ2-2	CASSSDTGELFF
TRBV19	15	TRBJ1-2	CATQEGTTLNYGYTF
TRBV7-3	15	TRBJ2-3	CASSSSGVAQDTQYF
TRBV27	14	TRBJ1-1	CASSPLSGITEAFF
TRBV7-9	16	TRBJ2-6	CASSLQEGIRANVLTF
TRBV7-9	14	TRBJ1-1	CASSLAGGQTEAFF
TRBV19	15	TRBJ2-2	CASSPRPGGTGELFF
TRBV6-4	15	TRBJ2-1	CATPCAGGCSNEQFF
TRBV9	15	TRBJ2-7	CASSVASGPSGEQYF
TRBV7-2	16	TRBJ1-5	CASSLAGGLGNQPQHF
TRBV5-1	13	TRBJ2-7	CATSLISSYEQYF
TRBV25-1	14	TRBJ1-2	CASSRAGGHYGYTF
TRBV5-6	18	TRBJ2-5	CASSLVTSGSEAQETQYF
TRBV4-2	17	TRBJ2-2	CASSQVGSRVGTGELFF
TRBV27	13	TRBJ2-1	CASRTPTSVEQFF
TRBV5-5	16	TRBJ2-1	CASNSGTASGYNEQFF
TRBV18	16	TRBJ2-3	CASSPPMTGDTDTQYF
TRBV5-6	18	TRBJ2-1	CASSLVQGQGSFDSEQFF
TRBV19	16	TRBJ1-2	CASSIGAGESGYGYTF
TRBV5-1	15	TRBJ2-3	CASSRDRKSTDTQYF
TRBV5-1	13	TRBJ2-2	CASSLVQGRELFF
TRBV2	14	TRBJ1-2	CASSSETGGYGYTF
TRBV27	15	TRBJ2-7	CASSLSETSSYEQYF
TRBV7-2	11	TRBJ2-3	CASRLTDTQYF
TRBV7-9	15	TRBJ1-4	CASSLYQDQGEKLFF
TRBV18	14	TRBJ2-7	CASSPGLVNYEQYF
TRBV9	16	TRBJ2-1	CASSGSAGGPRNEQFF
TRBV27	14	TRBJ1-2	CATSQGGYPYGYTF
TRBV6-1	16	TRBJ2-5	CASSEARGQGRETQYF
TRBV9	13	TRBJ1-1	CASSAPGNTEAFF
TRBV10-3	16	TRBJ2-1	CAISSDKTPSYNEQFF
TRBV7-3	14	TRBJ2-1	CASSAKRGPVEQFF
TRBV9	14	TRBJ1-1	CASSVMGQNTEAFF
TRBV28	18	TRBJ1-3	CASTFPGTGLSSGNTIYF
TRBV30	14	TRBJ1-3	CAWRGSGSGNTIYF
TRBV7-7	14	TRBJ2-2	CASSLDRYTGELFF
TRBV6-5	14	TRBJ1-1	CASSSPGQNTEAFF
TRBV13	14	TRBJ2-7	CASSFGQGKYEQYF
TRBV27	17	TRBJ2-2	CASTPGGLAGGHGELFF
TRBV18	13	TRBJ2-2	CASSRVSIGELFF
TRBV2	15	TRBJ2-5	CASSVDSSRRETQYF
TRBV9	16	TRBJ2-1	CASSAHGGASGGEQFF
TRBV29-1	13	TRBJ2-1	CRVTSGRAQEQFF
TRBV6-5	12	TRBJ2-6	CASQAGANVLTF
TRBV6-1	17	TRBJ1-5	CASSEPPWTGKNQPQHF